This T cell receptor beta chain is drawn from a study of blood T cell repertoires in COVID-19. TCRdb's copy holds only in-frame clones and misses some; the assay was immunoSEQ multiplex PCR. This table holds around 250,000 clones, around 86% found once. CDR1 is MNHNY and CDR2 is SVGAGI in the germline V gene (reference sequence). V was cut by 6 bases and J by 4 bases, with 9 bases left in between. There are 12 residues in the CDR3. The sequenced material came from peripheral blood. This clonotype originated in a man between 25 and 39 years old who had recovered from COVID-19. The chain has TRBV6-6 and TRBJ2-5, with D possibly TRBD1 on 5 matching bases. CDR3 coding DNA: TGTGCCAGCAGGACAGAGGCAGAGACCCAGTACTTC. Amino acids: CASRTEAETQYF.